This paragraph covers one TCR beta chain sequence. In the authors' workflow: Reference gene primer amplification yielded estimated nucleated cell counts. Method: immunoSEQ multiplex PCR; TCRdb's copy keeps in-frame clones and lacks some. D and trimming were read from the DNA, whereas the V and J calls and clone size are those reported in that table. The table shows about 74,000 clones, with around 80% occurring only once. V dropped 1 base and J dropped 13; count of bases not matched to a gene: 3. The CDR3 runs to 14 residues. Germline V gene sequence: CDR1 MNHNS, CDR2 SASEGT. The sample comes from a study of blood T cell repertoires in COVID-19. The overall study: Researchers got acute and convalescent COVID-19 samples from the United States, Italy and Spain. Sources were T cells, B-cell-depleted T cells, or PBMCs; the material itself was cDNA or gDNA.

The rearrangement uses TRBV6-1 and TRBJ1-6; 11 bases match TRBD1. This clonotype originated in a human donor in a cohort sampled during active COVID-19. Material for sequencing was peripheral blood. The CDR3 region is CASSEERDRGPLHF. The CDR3 nucleotides read TGTGCCAGCAGTGAAGAGCGGGACAGGGGGCCCCTCCACTTT.